These 22 T cell receptor beta chains share one sample of origin, sequenced in a study of blood T cell repertoires in COVID-19. Clones were sequenced by immunoSEQ multiplex PCR, and TCRdb holds only the in-frame ones, with some missing. This table has more than 95,000 clones, over 70% appearing once. The sequencing input was peripheral blood. These TCRs come from a man aged 45-60 years with acute or convalescent COVID-19.

The gene calls are TRBV5-6 and TRBJ1-3; weak D call: TRBD1 (5 bases). Trimming shortened V by 3 bases and J by 0 bases, and 7 bases separated the two germline ends. The germline V gene encodes CDR1 SGHDT and CDR2 YYEEEE. The CDR3 totals 14 residues. The CDR3 DNA is TGTGCCAGCAGCTCGACAGTCTCTGGAAACACCATATATTTT. Encoded protein: CASSSTVSGNTIYF.

This clone was counted a single time. The rearrangement joins TRBV30 to TRBJ1-1, with D hard to call. Germline V lookup: CDR1 GTSNPN, CDR2 SVGIG (reference sequence). V was cut by 3 bases and J by 1 base, with 6 bases left in between. The CDR3 covers 12 residues. The CDR3, as DNA: TGTGCCTGGAGGCGGGGGAACACTGAAGCTTTCTTT. It specifies CAWRRGNTEAFF.

The chain recombines TRBV5-1 with TRBJ2-3, with no clear D. Germline V lookup: CDR1 SGHRS, CDR2 YFSETQ. The germline V and J ends were trimmed by 1 base and 2 bases, with 5 bases remaining between them. The CDR3 spans 13 residues. The CDR3 region is CASSLQFTDTQYF. As DNA, the CDR3 is TGCGCCAGCAGCTTGCAGTTCACAGATACGCAGTATTTT.

This chain joins TRBV3-1 (or the pseudogene TRBV3-2) and TRBJ1-2, with 7 positions matching TRBD1. CDR3 length: 15 amino acids. The trim removed 1 base at V and 7 bases at J, leaving 9 bases unmatched. Per germline, CDR1 LGHDT and CDR2 YNNKEL (reference sequence). The CDR3 DNA reads TGTGCCAGCAGCCAAGCGGGACAGCTTTGGGTTGGCTACACCTTC. Protein sequence: CASSQAGQLWVGYTF.

The chain has TRBV12-3 or TRBV12-4 and TRBJ2-7; D is possibly TRBD2 (6 bases). This CDR3 has 11 amino acids. V gave up 6 bases and J gave up 6 bases, with 9 bases separating them. The CDR3 coding sequence is TGTGCCAGCAGGGAGGGCCCCGAGCAGTACTTC. The encoded protein is CASREGPEQYF.

The CDR3 nucleotides read TGTGCCAGCAGCGCCACTGAATTCTCTGGAAACACCATATATTTT. Protein: CASSATEFSGNTIYF. The rearrangement joins TRBV7-8 to TRBJ1-3; D is unresolved. Germline CDR1 reads SGHVS; CDR2 reads FQNEAQ. Between the trimmed V and J ends, which lost 5 bases and 0 bases, there was a span of 11 bases. The CDR3 is 15 residues long.

The J gene is TRBJ2-1, the V gene TRBV4-1, with 7 bases identical to TRBD2. The V segment lost 0 bases and the J segment 4 bases; nucleotides outside the gene matches: 6. Germline assignment: CDR1 MGHRA and CDR2 YSYEKL. CDR3 length: 16 residues. CDR3 bases: TGCGCCAGCAGCCAAGATCTGGCTAGCGGTTACAATGAGCAGTTCTTC. Translation gives CASSQDLASGYNEQFF.

This chain connects TRBV5-1 to TRBJ2-7; TRBD1 might be the D (6 bases). The germline V gene has CDR1 SGHRS and CDR2 YFSETQ. V shed 4 bases and J shed 3 bases, with 8 bases lying between them. The CDR3 spans 12 residues. The CDR3 region is CASSMDSYEQYF. DNA of the CDR3: TGCGCCAGCAGCATGGACAGCTACGAGCAGTACTTC.

The chain links TRBV5-4 to TRBJ2-2, with 12 bases identical to TRBD1. With V trimmed by 2 bases and J by 4 bases, 3 bases remained unmatched. The length of the CDR3 is 16 residues. Germline CDR1 reads SGHNT; CDR2 reads YYREEE (reference sequence). The CDR3 nucleotides are TGTGCCAGCAGCTTACCGGGACAGGGGGCCACCGGGGAGCTGTTTTTT. Protein: CASSLPGQGATGELFF.

The chain links TRBV28 to TRBJ2-7; 15 positions match TRBD2. This CDR3 is built from 16 residues. Per germline, CDR1 MDHEN and CDR2 SYDVKM. The J segment lost 7 bases and the V segment lost 6 bases, leaving 10 bases of the junction unmatched. In nucleotides, the CDR3 is TGTGCCAGCAGACCACCCGGACTAGCGGGAGGGGGTGAGCAGTACTTC. Translating it yields CASRPPGLAGGGEQYF. Drawing the rest from reference TRBV28 and TRBJ2-7, the complete variable domain is DVKVTQSSRYLVKRTGEKVFLECVQDMDHENMFWYRQDPGLGLRLIYFSYDVKMKEKGDIPEGYSVSREKKERFSLILESASTNQTSMYLCASRPPGLAGGGEQYFGPGTRLTVT.

V and J are TRBV14 and TRBJ1-2; no firm D call. Germline CDR1 is SGHDN and CDR2 is FVKESK. V was trimmed by 6 bases and J by 0 bases, leaving 5 bases between them. This CDR3 is 12 amino acids long. In DNA form, the CDR3 reads TGTGCCAGCAGTCTATCTAACTATGGCTACACCTTC. As protein: CASSLSNYGYTF.

V gene TRBV28 combines with J gene TRBJ1-6; D not certain. The CDR3 sequence is 14 residues long. Germline V gene sequence: CDR1 MDHEN, CDR2 SYDVKM. V was clipped by 5 bases and J by 7 bases, with 12 bases between them. CDR3 region: CASSDPPGNSPLHF. The CDR3 coding sequence is TGTGCCAGCAGTGACCCCCCGGGGAATTCACCCCTCCACTTT.

The V and J genes are TRBV9 and TRBJ1-5; D possibly corresponds to TRBD1 (6 bases). The germline V and J ends were trimmed by 4 bases and 5 bases, with 19 bases remaining between them. The CDR3 loop spans 16 amino acids. Germline values: CDR1 SGDLS, CDR2 YYNGEE. CDR3 nucleotide sequence: TGTGCCAGCAGCCCCTCAGGTGGGGCAGGGGATCAGCCCCAGCATTTT. Protein sequence: CASSPSGGAGDQPQHF.

This clone has just one count. The chain employs TRBV10-3 and TRBJ2-3, with no clear D. Germline assignment: CDR1 ENHRY and CDR2 SYGVKD. V shed 10 bases and J shed 0 bases, with 8 bases lying between them. The CDR3 sequence is 12 residues long. As DNA, the CDR3 is TGTGCCACCCGAACAAGCACAGATACGCAGTATTTT. Protein sequence: CATRTSTDTQYF.

The J gene is TRBJ2-1, the V gene TRBV9; TRBD2 might be the D (7 bases). V was cut by 0 bases and J by 10 bases, with 17 bases left in between. In germline, CDR1 is SGDLS, CDR2 YYNGEE. The CDR3 contains 15 residues. The CDR3 loop is CASSVEGGGPVEQFF. The CDR3 DNA reads TGTGCCAGCAGCGTAGAAGGGGGAGGGCCCGTGGAGCAGTTCTTC. Variable domain in full (rest from reference TRBV9 and TRBJ2-1): DSGVTQTPKHLITATGQRVTLRCSPRSGDLSVYWYQQSLDQGLQFLIQYYNGEERAKGNILERFSAQQFPDLHSELNLSSLELGDSALYFCASSVEGGGPVEQFFGPGTRLTVL.

This chain connects TRBV5-1 to TRBJ2-5, with D possibly TRBD1 on 5 matching bases. The CDR3 runs 15 residues. The germline gives CDR1 SGHRS, CDR2 YFSETQ. V dropped 0 bases and J dropped 2 bases, with 11 bases sitting between them. CDR3 loop: CASSLGQGKQETQYF. The CDR3 DNA follows: TGCGCCAGCAGCTTGGGGCAGGGCAAACAAGAGACCCAGTACTTC.

The chain combines TRBV24-1 with TRBJ1-5; D perhaps matches TRBD1 (5 bases). CDR3 length: 13 amino acids. The V and J ends lost 7 bases and 7 bases respectively, with 13 bases between them. Germline values: CDR1 KGHDR, CDR2 SFDVKD. CDR3 amino acids: CATSHRLGQPQHF. The CDR3 DNA reads TGTGCCACCAGCCACAGGCTCGGCCAGCCCCAGCATTTT.

The chain uses TRBV24-1 and TRBJ1-5; D may be TRBD1 (5 bases). This CDR3 comprises 12 residues. Per the germline V gene, CDR1 is KGHDR and CDR2 is SFDVKD. V was pared by 6 bases and J by 7 bases, with 9 bases between. CDR3 protein: CATSLGGQPQHF. The CDR3 DNA reads TGTGCCACCAGTCTGGGGGGGCAGCCCCAGCATTTT.

The V and J genes are TRBV28 and TRBJ1-1; 7 nucleotides match TRBD1. The V gene end was trimmed by 2 bases and the J gene end by 6 bases; junction bases not matched to a gene: 0. The CDR3 has 12 residues. The V gene's germline CDR1 is MDHEN and CDR2 SYDVKM. This CDR3 is CASSLRGPEAFF. CDR3 coding DNA: TGTGCCAGCAGTTTAAGGGGGCCTGAAGCTTTCTTT.

V usage is TRBV12-5 and J usage is TRBJ2-2; 8 nucleotides agree with TRBD1. Germline assignment: CDR1 LGHNT and CDR2 FRNRAP. The V segment lost 3 bases and the J segment 0 bases; nucleotides outside the gene matches: 6. This CDR3 spans 17 amino acids. The CDR3 DNA reads as TGTGCTAGTGGTTTTTGGACAGGGAAGGCGAACACCGGGGAGCTGTTTTTT. It is translated as CASGFWTGKANTGELFF.

The V gene is TRBV21-1, the J gene TRBJ2-1; the D call in the table, TRBD2, was not verified against the DNA. TRBV21-1 is described as a pseudogene. The CDR3 covers 17 residues. The CDR3 reads CASRGTGTRRSYNEQFF. CDR3 nucleotide sequence: TGTGCCAGCAGAGGAACCGGGACTAGACGGTCCTACAATGAGCAGTTCTTC.

The chain has TRBV9 and TRBJ1-3; the D gene is possibly TRBD1 (6 bases). The CDR3 spans 14 residues. Germline V gene data show CDR1 as SGDLS and CDR2 as YYNGEE. V was cut by 4 bases and J by 8 bases, with 16 bases left in between. The CDR3 here is CASSPKDRTDTIYF. As DNA, the CDR3 is TGTGCCAGCAGCCCCAAAGACAGGACCGACACCATATATTTT.